This paragraph covers one T cell receptor (beta chain) sequence. The antigen remains unidentified. These data belong to a study of blood T cells in healthy people across ages. Study results and caveats: The study could not conclusively compare naive and antigen-experienced cells, given its unsorted PBMCs. Older age went with lower TCR beta diversity per million T cells, in a roughly linear way.

The J segment lost 0 bases and the V segment lost 2 bases, leaving 13 bases of the junction unmatched. This CDR3 spans 18 amino acids. Germline V gene data show CDR1 as DFQATT and CDR2 as SNEGSKA (reference sequence). A sample-barcoded 5' primer and a J-beta primer mix were used in a second PCR of about 7 to 12 cycles. TCRdb recomputed calls from the 5' RACE reads with MiXCR, one row per CDR3 protein. This sample has over a million distinct CDR3 sequences, with approximately 59% found just once. The sequencing sample was made of blood. This chain uses TRBV20-1 with TRBJ2-1; TRBD2 aligns across 7 bases. This TCR derives from a man between 18 and 35 years old in good health. CDR3: CSARLAGESGSSYNEQFF. The CDR3 DNA sequence: TGCAGTGCTAGACTCGCGGGAGAGTCGGGGAGCTCCTACAATGAGCAGTTCTTC.